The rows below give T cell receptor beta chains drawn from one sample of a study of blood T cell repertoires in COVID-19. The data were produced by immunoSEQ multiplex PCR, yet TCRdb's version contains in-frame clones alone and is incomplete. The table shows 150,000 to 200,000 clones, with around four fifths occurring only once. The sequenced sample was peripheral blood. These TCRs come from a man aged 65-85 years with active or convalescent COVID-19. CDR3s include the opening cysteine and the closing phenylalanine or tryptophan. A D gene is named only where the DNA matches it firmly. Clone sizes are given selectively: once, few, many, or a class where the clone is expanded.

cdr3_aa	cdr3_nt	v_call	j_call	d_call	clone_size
CASRLGATNTGELFF	TGTGCCAGCCGTCTTGGGGCCACGAACACCGGGGAGCTGTTTTTT	TRBV6-5	TRBJ2-2	-	-
CASSQITGVGDGYTF	TGTGCCAGCAGCCAGATCACAGGGGTTGGGGACGGCTACACCTTC	TRBV4-2	TRBJ1-2	TRBD1	-
CASSLGGATGNTIYF	TGTGCCAGCAGCTTAGGGGGCGCGACTGGAAACACCATATATTTT	TRBV7-2	TRBJ1-3	-	-
CASSLEDREDTEAFF	TGTGCCAGCAGCTTAGAGGACAGGGAGGACACTGAAGCTTTCTTT	TRBV7-2	TRBJ1-1	TRBD1	-
CASRKGFGAGSYGYTF	TGTGCCAGCAGGAAGGGGTTTGGGGCCGGGAGCTATGGCTACACCTTC	TRBV2	TRBJ1-2	-	-
CAISAVKYEQYF	TGTGCCATCAGTGCAGTTAAGTACGAGCAGTACTTC	TRBV10-3	TRBJ2-7	-	once
CASSVDRAYEQYF	TGTGCCAGCAGCGTAGACAGGGCCTACGAGCAGTACTTC	TRBV5-8	TRBJ2-7	TRBD1	-
CASSSAGISNEKLFF	TGTGCCAGCAGCTCCGCGGGGATCTCTAATGAAAAACTGTTTTTT	TRBV7-9	TRBJ1-4	-	-
CASTIEGARDQETQYF	TGTGCCAGCACCATAGAGGGGGCACGTGACCAAGAGACCCAGTACTTC	TRBV7-9	TRBJ2-5	TRBD1	-
CAWTIAGERETQYF	TGTGCCTGGACGATAGCGGGAGAGCGGGAGACCCAGTACTTC	TRBV30	TRBJ2-5	TRBD2	-
CASSEFTHMNTEAFF	TGTGCCAGCAGTGAATTTACACACATGAACACTGAAGCTTTCTTT	TRBV6-1	TRBJ1-1	-	-
CASSIDGSSGNTIYF	TGTGCCAGTAGTATCGACGGGAGTTCTGGAAACACCATATATTTT	TRBV19	TRBJ1-3	-	-
CAISRGTGEKLFF	TGTGCCATCAGCCGCGGGACAGGGGAAAAACTGTTTTTT	TRBV10-3	TRBJ1-4	TRBD1	few
CASRGDRGEGRTEAFF	TGTGCCAGCAGAGGTGACAGGGGTGAAGGGAGAACTGAAGCTTTCTTT	TRBV6-6	TRBJ1-1	TRBD1	once
CASSLFSEKPQHF	TGTGCCAGCAGCTTATTTAGTGAGAAGCCCCAGCATTTT	TRBV7-2	TRBJ1-5	-	few
CASSRGTLYMNTEAFF	TGCGCCAGCAGCCGAGGCACCCTTTATATGAACACTGAAGCTTTCTTT	TRBV4-3	TRBJ1-1	-	few
CASSLLIGTRGEQFF	TGCGCCAGCAGCTTGTTAATAGGGACCCGGGGGGAGCAGTTCTTC	TRBV5-1	TRBJ2-1	-	-
CASSRKDRERTEAFF	TGTGCCAGCAGCCGAAAGGACAGGGAGAGAACTGAAGCTTTCTTT	TRBV7-9	TRBJ1-1	TRBD1	many
CASSLVAGQQYF	TGCGCCAGCAGCTTGGTAGCGGGGCAGCAGTACTTC	TRBV5-1	TRBJ2-7	TRBD2	-
CACTRDYGYTF	TGTGCCTGCACCAGGGACTATGGCTACACCTTC	TRBV30	TRBJ1-2	-	-
CASSLRGISGTQYF	TGTGCCAGCAGTTTAAGAGGCATCAGCGGGACCCAGTACTTC	TRBV27	TRBJ2-5	-	-
CASSSTDRGPSELYGYTF	TGTGCCAGCAGTTCTACGGACAGGGGACCCTCCGAACTCTATGGCTACACCTTC	TRBV27	TRBJ1-2	TRBD1	-
CASSPGWGRTDTQYF	TGTGCCAGCAGTCCCGGGTGGGGGCGCACAGATACGCAGTATTTT	TRBV7-8	TRBJ2-3	-	-
CASSQSIINEKLFF	TGTGCCAGCAGCCAGAGTATTATAAATGAAAAACTGTTTTTT	TRBV3-1/TRBV3-2	TRBJ1-4	-	-
CASSYGQGSQPQHF	TGTGCCAGCAGTTACGGCCAGGGGAGTCAGCCCCAGCATTTT	TRBV6-5	TRBJ1-5	-	-
CASSSGQRNQPQHF	TGTGCCAGCAGCTCAGGACAGCGCAATCAGCCCCAGCATTTT	TRBV5-6	TRBJ1-5	-	-
CSAGTTNEQFF	TGCAGTGCGGGGACTACGAATGAGCAGTTCTTC	TRBV20-1	TRBJ2-1	TRBD2	many
CAIGGPDVSHEQYF	TGTGCCATCGGAGGCCCGGACGTTTCCCACGAGCAGTACTTC	TRBV10-3	TRBJ2-7	-	once
CASSQDGAVAGNTIYF	TGCGCCAGCAGCCAAGACGGCGCGGTTGCGGGAAACACCATATATTTT	TRBV4-1	TRBJ1-3	-	-
CSASSDRGSLYGYTF	TGCAGTGCTAGTTCGGACAGGGGATCCCTCTATGGCTACACCTTC	TRBV20-1	TRBJ1-2	TRBD1	-
CASSEETGGYEQYF	TGTGCCAGCAGCGAGGAGACAGGGGGCTACGAGCAGTACTTC	TRBV7-6	TRBJ2-7	TRBD1	few
CASSGQGRSPLHF	TGTGCCAGCAGCGGACAGGGCAGGTCACCCCTCCACTTT	TRBV6-2/TRBV6-3	TRBJ1-6	TRBD1	few
CASSASIGYTF	TGTGCCAGCAGTGCTTCTATTGGCTACACCTTC	TRBV25-1	TRBJ1-2	-	once
CASSHDSGAPLHF	TGTGCCAGCAGTCATGACAGCGGGGCACCCCTCCACTTT	TRBV12-3/TRBV12-4	TRBJ1-6	-	-
CASSRGQGASTEAFF	TGTGCCAGCAGCAGAGGACAGGGGGCTTCCACTGAAGCTTTCTTT	TRBV7-2	TRBJ1-1	TRBD1	-
CASSLVGASEKLFF	TGTGCCAGCAGCTTGGTGGGGGCGAGTGAAAAACTGTTTTTT	TRBV5-6	TRBJ1-4	-	-
CASSGDGDSRFREQYF	TGTGCCAGCAGTGGGGATGGGGACAGTAGATTTAGGGAGCAGTACTTC	TRBV2	TRBJ2-7	TRBD1	-
CASSLFLGEMNTEAFF	TGTGCCAGCAGCTTATTCTTGGGAGAGATGAACACTGAAGCTTTCTTT	TRBV7-9	TRBJ1-1	-	-
CATSESGTGWPDTQYF	TGTGCCACCAGTGAGTCCGGGACAGGGTGGCCAGATACGCAGTATTTT	TRBV24-1	TRBJ2-3	TRBD1	-
CASSFQGAQETQYF	TGCGCCAGCAGCTTCCAGGGGGCTCAAGAGACCCAGTACTTC	TRBV5-1	TRBJ2-5	TRBD1	-
CAWSVFPLGGQPQHF	TGTGCCTGGAGTGTTTTCCCCCTGGGAGGACAGCCCCAGCATTTT	TRBV30	TRBJ1-5	-	once
CSVQRQLMNTEAFF	TGCAGCGTTCAGAGACAGTTAATGAACACTGAAGCTTTCTTT	TRBV29-1	TRBJ1-1	-	-
CASSQGTNSYNEQFF	TGCGCCAGCAGCCAAGGGACTAACTCCTACAATGAGCAGTTCTTC	TRBV4-1	TRBJ2-1	-	few
CASSYSGGAWYEQYF	TGTGCCAGCAGTTACTCGGGGGGGGCCTGGTACGAGCAGTACTTC	TRBV6-5	TRBJ2-7	-	-
CASGQGSPYEQYF	TGCGCCAGCGGTCAGGGATCCCCCTACGAGCAGTACTTC	TRBV5-1	TRBJ2-7	-	-